This T cell receptor beta chain derives from a study of T cells in Graves' hyperthyroidism and ophthalmopathy. Per the germline V gene, CDR1 is KGHDR and CDR2 is SFDVKD. The CDR3 spans 13 residues. The V and J ends lost 3 bases and 5 bases respectively, with 7 bases between them. The TCR beta CDR3 regions underwent amplification using RNA transcripts as the source. A first-round RT-PCR of the TCR CDR3 used the HTBI primer set. Each CDR3 protein gets one entry after TCRdb re-called the multiplex PCR reads with MiXCR. The sample holds around 430,000 distinct CDR3 sequences, 15% seen once. The rearrangement links TRBV24-1 to TRBJ2-1; D is unclear. The TCR was taken from a woman aged 25 to 39 with Graves' hyperthyroidism. Material: blood. Here the CDR3 reads CATSDPENNEQFF. Here the CDR3 DNA reads TGTGCCACCAGTGATCCTGAAAACAATGAGCAGTTCTTC.